This T cell receptor (beta chain) emerged from a study of neurological immune-mediated disorders. Findings and limits, study-wide: The greatest TCR clonal expansion occurred in HTLV-1-associated myelopathy and the least in multiple sclerosis, which fell below healthy controls.

Time point: longitudinal time-point 1 (baseline). V was clipped by 1 base and J by 7 bases, with 14 bases between them. Germline V CDR1 and CDR2: SGHVS, FQNEAQ. The CDR3 is 16 amino acids. The sample holds many counts of this clonotype. Its antigen is unknown. Each TCR transcript was tagged with a 10-nucleotide random UMI during 5'RACE. TCRdb ran MiXCR on the 5' RACE reads and lists one entry per CDR3 protein. The sample yields 67,000 or so distinct CDR3 sequences, roughly an eighth seen once. This receptor was obtained from a female donor with HTLV-1-associated myelopathy (HAM/TSP). The sample was PBMCs. The chain uses TRBV7-8 and TRBJ1-6; D uncertain. The CDR3 coding sequence is TGTGCCAGCAGCTTAGTGGGAGGTATAGGCAATTCACCCCTCCACTTT. Its protein product is CASSLVGGIGNSPLHF. Based on the CDR3 plus reference TRBV7-8 and TRBJ1-6, the full variable domain is GAGVSQSPRYKVAKRGQDVALRCDPISGHVSLFWYQQALGQGPEFLTYFQNEAQLDKSGLPSDRFFAERPEGSVSTLKIQRTQQEDSAVYLCASSLVGGIGNSPLHFGNGTRLTVT.